This record covers a single T cell receptor beta chain. This record belongs to a study of blood T cell repertoires in COVID-19. Study as a whole: The United States, Italy and Spain provided the acute and convalescent COVID-19 samples. PBMCs, B-cell-depleted T cells, or T cells were the source of the cDNA or gDNA that made up the material.

Authors' methods: Researchers report that nucleated cell counts were estimated from reference gene primer amplification. Method: immunoSEQ multiplex PCR; TCRdb's copy keeps in-frame clones and lacks some. V, J and clone size reflect that table, while D and trimming were determined from the DNA. The repertoire has roughly 170,000 clones, 70% to 85% of them found once; the top ten carry around 7%. Looked up from germline, CDR1 is SQVTM and CDR2 is ANQGSEA. The CDR3 is 14 amino acids. V shed 7 bases and J shed 0 bases, with 13 bases lying between them. Material for sequencing was peripheral blood. The sequence came from a human donor in a cohort sampled during active COVID-19. This chain uses TRBV29-1 with TRBJ2-1; D remains unclear. The CDR3 region is CSARGQSSYNEQFF. CDR3 coding DNA: TGCAGCGCCAGAGGTCAGAGCTCCTACAATGAGCAGTTCTTC.